These 8 T cell receptor beta chains were all obtained from the same sample, sequenced in a study of cytomegalovirus exposure and HLA in healthy donors. The PCR had 60 Vbeta and 13 Jbeta primers. Only in-frame clones appear in the TCRdb table, and some are missing; sequencing was by immunoSEQ multiplex PCR. The table for this sample gives approximately 43,000 clones. Source material: PBMCs. These receptors were obtained from a woman aged 25-40 years in good health and CMV-seronegative.

In DNA form, the CDR3 reads TGTGCCAGCAGCCAGCTAGCGGGAGGTGTAACCGGGGAGCTGTTTTTT. Protein sequence: CASSQLAGGVTGELFF. This chain links TRBV4-2 with TRBJ2-2; 11 bases are a match to TRBD2. CDR1 and CDR2 (germline): LGHNA, YNFKEQ. J gave up 5 bases and V 3 bases, and 5 bases lay outside the gene matches. CDR3 length: 16 residues.

This rearrangement joins TRBV29-1 to TRBJ2-3, with TRBD2 matching over 9 bases. The CDR3 spans 15 residues. Germline-derived CDR1 and CDR2 are SQVTM and ANQGSEA. V was pared by 7 bases and J by 6 bases, with 14 bases of the junction left unmatched. The CDR3 here is CSGRTSVGVRDTQYF. CDR3 nucleotides: TGCAGCGGCCGGACTAGCGTGGGTGTGCGGGATACGCAGTATTTT.

DNA for the CDR3: TGCGCCAGCAGCTTGGGTCGGTCGACCGGGAACTATGGCTACACCTTC. Translation: CASSLGRSTGNYGYTF. V usage is TRBV5-1 and J usage is TRBJ1-2, with no clear D. The CDR3 loop spans 16 amino acids. Trimming took 0 bases from V and 2 from J, leaving 14 bases between them. Looked up from germline, CDR1 is SGHRS and CDR2 is YFSETQ.

The J gene is TRBJ1-2, the V gene TRBV9; D is undetermined. The CDR3 loop spans 12 amino acids. The ends were cut back, 3 bases at V and 8 bases at J, with 11 bases in the middle. Looked up from germline, CDR1 is SGDLS and CDR2 is YYNGEE. The CDR3 region has the DNA TGTGCCAGCAGCGCTAACGGAGTAGGCTACACCTTC. Amino acids: CASSANGVGYTF.

The genes are TRBV30 and TRBJ2-5, with 7 bases fitting TRBD1. TRBJ2-7 matches the DNA end more closely, so the J call is doubtful. CDR3 length: 13 residues. Germline-derived CDR1 and CDR2 are GTSNPN and SVGIG (reference sequence). The CDR3 loop reads CAWNNRGHNEQYF. In nucleotides, the CDR3 is TGTGCCTGGAACAACAGGGGACACAACGAGCAGTACTTC.

The chain is built from TRBV6-6 and TRBJ2-1, with TRBD1 matching 7 bases. This CDR3 is built from 16 residues. The V gene end was trimmed by 0 bases and the J gene end by 4 bases; junction bases not matched to a gene: 6. Germline V gene sequence: CDR1 MNHNY, CDR2 SVGAGI (reference sequence). CDR3 protein: CASSYSKTGSYNEQFF. The CDR3 DNA sequence: TGTGCCAGCAGTTACTCCAAGACAGGGTCGTACAATGAGCAGTTCTTC.

To note about this clone: A junction boundary mismatches the germline segment, possibly from a read error. V gene TRBV30 combines with J gene TRBJ2-7; 8 nucleotides line up with TRBD2. The CDR3 has 15 amino acids. CDR1 and CDR2 (germline): GTSNPN, SVGIG (reference sequence). The CDR3 nucleotides read TGTGCCGGGAGAGCTACGGACGGGGGGGGCTACGAGCAGTACTTC. The encoded protein is CAGRATDGGGYEQYF.

The V and J genes are TRBV9 and TRBJ2-2, with TRBD1 matching over 9 bases. The CDR3 extends over 16 amino acids. In germline, CDR1 is SGDLS, CDR2 YYNGEE. After removal of 4 bases from V and 6 bases from J, the junction contained 10 bases not matched to a gene. The CDR3 DNA reads as TGTGCCAGCAGCCCCGGGACAGGGAGTAGCGCCGGGGAGCTGTTTTTT. Protein product: CASSPGTGSSAGELFF.